This entry concerns a single TCR beta chain. This entry belongs to a study of blood T cell repertoires in COVID-19. Profiling relied on immunoSEQ multiplex PCR, and the TCRdb table lists in-frame clones only, not all of them. The table has about 300,000 clones, 85% seen once. Per the germline V gene, CDR1 is SGHNT and CDR2 is YENEEA. V trimming: 5 bases; J trimming: 0 bases; junction bases outside the gene matches: 2. This CDR3 region has 14 residues. The chain uses TRBV11-3 and TRBJ2-3; 7 nucleotides match TRBD2. Sequencing was carried out using PBMCs or T cells enriched from blood (not recorded which). The clonotype comes from a woman in her 30s who had been exposed to COVID-19. The CDR3 region is CASSLSGSTDTQYF. CDR3 sequence (DNA): TGTGCCAGCAGCCTTAGCGGGAGCACAGATACGCAGTATTTT.